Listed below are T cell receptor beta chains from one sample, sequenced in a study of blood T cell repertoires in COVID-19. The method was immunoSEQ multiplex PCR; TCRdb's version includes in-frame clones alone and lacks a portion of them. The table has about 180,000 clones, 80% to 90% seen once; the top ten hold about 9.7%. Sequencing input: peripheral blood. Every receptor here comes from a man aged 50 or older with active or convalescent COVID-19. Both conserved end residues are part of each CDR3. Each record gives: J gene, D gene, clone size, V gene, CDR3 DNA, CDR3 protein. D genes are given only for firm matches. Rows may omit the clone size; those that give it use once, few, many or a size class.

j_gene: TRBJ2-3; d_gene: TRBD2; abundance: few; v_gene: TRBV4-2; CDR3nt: TGTGCCAGCAGCCGCCTCGTTGGACTAGCGGGCACAGATACGCAGTATTTT; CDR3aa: CASSRLVGLAGTDTQYF
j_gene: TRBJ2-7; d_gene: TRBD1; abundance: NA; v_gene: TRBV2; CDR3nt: TGTGCCAGCAGTGAACGGGGACAGGGAGTTTACGAGCAGTACTTC; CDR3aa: CASSERGQGVYEQYF
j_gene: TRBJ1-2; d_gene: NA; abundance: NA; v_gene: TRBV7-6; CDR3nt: TGTGCCAGCAGCTTAGACGGGGAAGTTGGGGCTAACTATGGCTACACCTTC; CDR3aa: CASSLDGEVGANYGYTF
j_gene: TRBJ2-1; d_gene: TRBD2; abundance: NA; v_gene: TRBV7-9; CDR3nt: TGTGCCAGCAAGCGGGACTCCTACAATGAGCAGTTCTTC; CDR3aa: CASKRDSYNEQFF
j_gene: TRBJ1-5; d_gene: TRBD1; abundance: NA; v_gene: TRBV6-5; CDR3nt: TGTGCCAGCAGTTACAGTGCAGGGGGGAATCAGCCCCAGCATTTT; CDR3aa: CASSYSAGGNQPQHF
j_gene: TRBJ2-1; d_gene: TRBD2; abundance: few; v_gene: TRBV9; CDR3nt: TGTGCCAGCAGCGTATCAGGCCGGGTTGGTAGCGGGAGTGGCGATGAGCAGTTCTTC; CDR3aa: CASSVSGRVGSGSGDEQFF
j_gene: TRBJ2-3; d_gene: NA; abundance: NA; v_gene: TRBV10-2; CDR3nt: TGCGCCAGCAGCTCCGACAGCCTCACAGATACGCAGTATTTT; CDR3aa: CASSSDSLTDTQYF
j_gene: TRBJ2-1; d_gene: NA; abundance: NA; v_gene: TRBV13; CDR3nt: TGTGCCAGCAGCCACCCGACAGTTCCCTACAATGAGCAGTTCTTC; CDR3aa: CASSHPTVPYNEQFF
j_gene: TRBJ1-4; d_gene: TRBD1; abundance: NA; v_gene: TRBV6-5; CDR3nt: TGTGCCAGCAGTTACGACAGGGGGAGTGAAAAACTGTTTTTT; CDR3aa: CASSYDRGSEKLFF
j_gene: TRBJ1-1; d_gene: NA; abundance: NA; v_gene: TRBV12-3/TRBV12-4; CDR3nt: TGTGCCAGCAGACTATCTTGGCGCACTGAAGCTTTCTTT; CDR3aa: CASRLSWRTEAFF
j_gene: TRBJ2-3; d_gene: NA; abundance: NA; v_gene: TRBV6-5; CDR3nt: TGTGCCAGCAGGGCGCAGGGTGGGGCAGATACGCAGTATTTT; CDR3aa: CASRAQGGADTQYF
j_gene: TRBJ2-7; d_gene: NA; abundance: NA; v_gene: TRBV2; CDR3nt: TGTGCCAGCAGCCCCGACAGATACGAGCAGTACTTC; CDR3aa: CASSPDRYEQYF
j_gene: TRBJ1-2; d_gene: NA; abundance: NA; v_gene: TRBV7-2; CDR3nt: TGTGCCAGCAGCCCTCAGGGGCAGGGATACTATGGCTACACCTTC; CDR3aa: CASSPQGQGYYGYTF
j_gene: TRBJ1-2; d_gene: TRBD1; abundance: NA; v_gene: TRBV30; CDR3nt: TGTGCCTGGAGGGCCGGGACAGGGGGGCCCAGTTACTATGGCTACACCTTC; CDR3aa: CAWRAGTGGPSYYGYTF
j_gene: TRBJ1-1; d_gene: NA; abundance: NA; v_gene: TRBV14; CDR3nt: TGTGCCAGCAGCCTCCAAGGGGGCACTGAAGCTTTCTTT; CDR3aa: CASSLQGGTEAFF
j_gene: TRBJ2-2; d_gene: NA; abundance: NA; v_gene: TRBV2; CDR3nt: TGTGCCAGCAGTGGACTCACCGGGGAGCTGTTTTTT; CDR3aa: CASSGLTGELFF
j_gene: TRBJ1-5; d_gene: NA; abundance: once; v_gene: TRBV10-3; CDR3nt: TGTGCCATCAGTGAAGCCGGGCAGCCCCAGCATTTT; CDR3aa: CAISEAGQPQHF